This T cell receptor (beta chain) was found in a study of blood T cell repertoires in COVID-19. Study-wide background: The United States, Italy and Spain provided the acute and convalescent COVID-19 samples. In each case, the material was cDNA or gDNA derived from T cells, B-cell-depleted T cells, or PBMCs.

The authors' processing: Nucleated cell counts were estimated from reference gene primer amplification. The table came from immunoSEQ multiplex PCR; TCRdb's copy has only in-frame clones and leaves some out. V, J and clone size were drawn from that table, and D and trimming were deduced from the DNA. The data contain some 93,000 clones, approximately 86% of them seen just once; the ten biggest clones take up approximately 10%. The germline gives CDR1 SGHTA, CDR2 FQGTGA. Trimming pared 5 bases from V and 5 bases from J, leaving 18 bases between. The CDR3 length is 16 residues. The TCR originated in a man aged 50 to 60 with acute or convalescent COVID-19. The chain is built from TRBV7-3 and TRBJ2-2; TRBD2 is a possible D gene (6 bases). What was sequenced was peripheral blood. The CDR3 nucleotides read TGTGCCAGCAGCCCCGGTAGCGCCGGGGGAACCGGGGAGCTGTTTTTT. Residues: CASSPGSAGGTGELFF.